These 16 T cell receptor beta chains share one sample of origin, sequenced in a study of T cell changes during pregnancy in multiple sclerosis. TCRdb's copy holds only in-frame clones and misses some; the assay was immunoSEQ multiplex PCR. The sample consists of roughly 89,000 clones, approximately 92% of them appearing once. The sample in question was peripheral blood, obtained in the first trimester of pregnancy. The receptors were gathered from a female donor with multiple sclerosis, enrolled in a pregnancy study.

This chain uses TRBV19 with TRBJ1-2, with 7 nucleotides matching TRBD1. The CDR3 length is 13 residues. Germline CDR1 is LNHDA and CDR2 is SQIVND (reference sequence). V was pared by 6 bases and J by 6 bases, with 7 bases of the junction left unmatched. CDR3 amino acids: CASRRQGFDGYTF. CDR3 nucleotides: TGTGCCAGTAGAAGACAGGGCTTCGATGGCTACACCTTC.

The chain recombines TRBV2 with TRBJ1-1, with 9 bases matching TRBD1. Germline CDR1 and CDR2: SNHLY and FYNNEI. Trimming removed 7 bases from V and 7 bases from J; junction bases left unmatched: 1. This CDR3 spans 11 amino acids. The CDR3 sequence is CASKTGGEAFF. In DNA, the CDR3 is TGTGCCAGCAAGACAGGGGGTGAAGCTTTCTTT.

The chain combines TRBV6-4 with TRBJ1-2; the D is unclear. CDR3 size: 13 residues. Per the germline V gene, CDR1 is MRHNA and CDR2 is SNTAGT. Trimming removed 4 bases from V and 7 bases from J, with 13 bases in between. The CDR3: CASSATRWSGYTF. Written as DNA, the CDR3 is TGTGCCAGCAGTGCCACGAGGTGGTCTGGCTACACCTTC.

The genes are TRBV11-2 and TRBJ2-4; weak D call: TRBD2 (5 bases). The CDR3 runs to 14 residues. The germline gives CDR1 SGHAT, CDR2 FQNNGV. The ends were cut back, 1 base at V and 7 bases at J, with 11 bases in the middle. The CDR3 loop reads CASSLAPDSNIQYF. As DNA, the CDR3 is TGTGCCAGCAGCTTAGCCCCGGACTCGAACATTCAGTACTTC.

The genes are TRBV29-1 and TRBJ2-2; 9 nucleotides line up with TRBD2. The V and J ends lost 4 bases and 0 bases, in that order; junction bases with no gene match: 9. Looked up from germline, CDR1 is SQVTM and CDR2 is ANQGSEA. This CDR3 has 17 amino acids. This CDR3 reads CSVATFERGANTGELFF. Written as DNA, the CDR3 is TGCAGCGTTGCGACCTTTGAGCGGGGGGCGAACACCGGGGAGCTGTTTTTT.

The CDR3 sequence: CASSLVRQADTEAFF. CDR3 DNA: TGTGCCAGCAGCTTGGTTCGACAGGCGGACACTGAAGCTTTCTTT. This chain uses TRBV5-6 with TRBJ1-1; possibly TRBD1 for D (6 bases). V lost 0 bases, J lost 3 bases, and 12 bases lay in between. The CDR3 consists of 15 residues. Germline CDR1 SGHDT, CDR2 YYEEEE.

The chain combines TRBV19 with TRBJ2-2; 8 bases align to TRBD1. The CDR3 has 14 amino acids. From germline, CDR1 is LNHDA and CDR2 SQIVND (reference sequence). The trim removed 5 bases at V and 5 bases at J, leaving 4 bases unmatched. The CDR3 DNA is TGTGCCAGTAGTCCGCACAGGGGGACCGGGGAGCTGTTTTTT. This gives the protein CASSPHRGTGELFF.

This clone was detected once. The J gene is TRBJ2-1, the V gene TRBV19; TRBD1 matches at 9 bases. The CDR3 consists of 16 residues. The germline V gene has CDR1 LNHDA and CDR2 SQIVND (reference sequence). V lost 3 bases, J lost 5 bases, and 8 bases stayed unmatched. This CDR3 is CASSMSTGGLDNEQFF. The DNA of the CDR3 is TGTGCCAGTAGTATGTCGACAGGGGGTCTCGACAATGAGCAGTTCTTC.

The rearrangement links TRBV30 to TRBJ1-2, with D perhaps TRBD1 (5 bases). Germline lookup yields CDR1 GTSNPN and CDR2 SVGIG (reference sequence). The CDR3 runs 12 residues. V lost 4 bases, J lost 4 bases, and 10 bases lay in between. CDR3 amino acids: CAWNRPGYGYTF. The CDR3 DNA reads as TGTGCCTGGAACAGGCCGGGCTATGGCTACACCTTC.

V is TRBV4-1 and J is TRBJ1-1; 11 nucleotides line up with TRBD1. CDR3 size: 15 residues. The V and J ends lost 4 bases and 6 bases, in that order; junction bases with no gene match: 7. Germline lookup yields CDR1 MGHRA and CDR2 YSYEKL. The CDR3 DNA follows: TGCGCCAGCAGCCCTCGGACAGGGGGCGTTTCTGAAGCTTTCTTT. Translated: CASSPRTGGVSEAFF.

The chain combines TRBV11-2 with TRBJ2-5, with TRBD1 as a possible D gene (6 bases). CDR1 and CDR2 from the germline V gene are SGHAT and FQNNGV. The CDR3 is made up of 11 amino acids. The ends were cut back, 5 bases at V and 9 bases at J, with 10 bases in the middle. As DNA, the CDR3 is TGTGCCAGCAGCACAGGGCAGGCCCAGTACTTC. Its protein product is CASSTGQAQYF. Full variable domain (missing parts from reference TRBV11-2 and TRBJ2-5): EAGVAQSPRYKIIEKRQSVAFWCNPISGHATLYWYQQILGQGPKLLIQFQNNGVVDDSQLPKDRFSAERLKGVDSTLKIQPAKLEDSAVYLCASSTGQAQYFGPGTRLLVL.

This chain joins TRBV19 and TRBJ1-2, with 9 nucleotides matching TRBD1. Germline V CDR1 and CDR2: LNHDA, SQIVND (reference sequence). This CDR3 contains 14 residues. V was clipped by 6 bases and J by 2 bases; unmatched bases: 4. In DNA form, the CDR3 reads TGTGCCAGTAGATGGACAGGGGACAACTATGGCTACACCTTC. This gives the protein CASRWTGDNYGYTF.

CDR3 in DNA: TGTGCCAGTAGTACGAACGGTGCTAGCACAGATACGCAGTATTTT. Protein: CASSTNGASTDTQYF. The chain recombines TRBV19 with TRBJ2-3; unclear D gene. CDR3 size: 15 residues. The V gene's germline CDR1 is LNHDA and CDR2 SQIVND (reference sequence). V dropped 4 bases and J dropped 0 bases, with 11 bases sitting between them.

V gene TRBV27 combines with J gene TRBJ2-3; D gene uncertain. CDR1 and CDR2 from the germline V gene are MNHEY and SMNVEV (reference sequence). There are 14 residues in the CDR3. V lost 3 bases, J lost 6 bases, and 13 bases lay in between. The CDR3 bases are TGTGCCAGCAGTTTTCGGCTCCTGAGGGATACGCAGTATTTT. Translated: CASSFRLLRDTQYF.

The gene calls are TRBV7-9 and TRBJ1-2, with unresolved D. The ends were cut back, 5 bases at V and 5 bases at J, with 30 bases in the middle. From germline, CDR1 is SEHNR and CDR2 FQNEAQ (reference sequence). This CDR3 is built from 19 residues. The CDR3 protein is CASSPGPQTFDGITYGYTF. In DNA, the CDR3 is TGTGCCAGCAGCCCTGGGCCCCAGACCTTCGACGGGATAACTTATGGCTACACCTTC. The full variable domain, its missing parts supplied by reference TRBV7-9 and TRBJ1-2, is DTGVSQNPRHKITKRGQNVTFRCDPISEHNRLYWYRQTLGQGPEFLTYFQNEAQLEKSRLLSDRFSAERPKGSFSTLEIQRTEQGDSAMYLCASSPGPQTFDGITYGYTFGSGTRLTVV.

The genes are TRBV11-2 and TRBJ1-3, with D hard to call. V was pared by 0 bases and J by 0 bases, with 12 bases between. Germline V gene lookup returns CDR1 SGHAT and CDR2 FQNNGV. The CDR3 spans 17 residues. CDR3 region: CASSLDMRVFSGNTIYF. For the CDR3, the DNA is TGTGCCAGCAGCTTAGATATGCGTGTCTTCTCTGGAAACACCATATATTTT.